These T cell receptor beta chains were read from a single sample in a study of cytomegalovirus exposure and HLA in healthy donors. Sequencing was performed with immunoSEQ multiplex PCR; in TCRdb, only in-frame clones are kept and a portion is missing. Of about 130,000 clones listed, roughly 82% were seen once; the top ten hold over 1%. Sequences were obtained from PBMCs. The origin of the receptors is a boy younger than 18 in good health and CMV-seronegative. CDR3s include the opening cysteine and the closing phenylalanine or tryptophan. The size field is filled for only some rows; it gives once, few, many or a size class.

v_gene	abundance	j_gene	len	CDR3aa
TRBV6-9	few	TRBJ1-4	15	CASSSRLRMVEKLFF
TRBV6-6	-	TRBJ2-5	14	CASSEGQGSETQYF
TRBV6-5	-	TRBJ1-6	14	CASSYQNREYPLHF
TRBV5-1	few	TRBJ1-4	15	CASSVPDGINEKLFF
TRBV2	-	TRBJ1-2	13	CASYLQNNYGYTF
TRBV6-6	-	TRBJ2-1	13	CASRQGPYNEQFF
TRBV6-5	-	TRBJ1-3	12	CASRTGGNTIYF
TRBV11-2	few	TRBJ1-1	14	CASSRDRFNTEAFF
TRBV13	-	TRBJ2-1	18	CASSFPLWTSGSLNEQFF
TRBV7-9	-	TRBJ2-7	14	CASSLTSGDYEQYF